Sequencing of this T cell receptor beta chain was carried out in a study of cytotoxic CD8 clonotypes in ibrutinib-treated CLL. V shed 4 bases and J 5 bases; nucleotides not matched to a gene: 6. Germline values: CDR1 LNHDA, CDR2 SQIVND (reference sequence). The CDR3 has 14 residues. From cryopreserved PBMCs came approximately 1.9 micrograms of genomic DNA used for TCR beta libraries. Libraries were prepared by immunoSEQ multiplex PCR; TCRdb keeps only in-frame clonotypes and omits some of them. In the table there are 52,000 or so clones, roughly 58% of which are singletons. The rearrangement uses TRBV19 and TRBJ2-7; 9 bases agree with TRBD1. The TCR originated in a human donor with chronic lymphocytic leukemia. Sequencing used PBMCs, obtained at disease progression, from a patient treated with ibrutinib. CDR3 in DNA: TGTGCCAGTAGTAAGGGACAGGGTGTCCACGAGCAGTACTTC. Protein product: CASSKGQGVHEQYF.